This entry is about one T cell receptor beta chain. CDR3 length: 11 residues. Germline V lookup: CDR1 LGHNT, CDR2 FRNRAP. J was trimmed by 6 bases and V by 8 bases; bases with no gene match: 4. This sample was included in a study of blood T cell repertoires in COVID-19. Study details: In each case, the material was cDNA or gDNA derived from T cells, B-cell-depleted T cells, or PBMCs.

Authors' methods: Amplification with reference gene primers provided the estimates of nucleated cell counts. Produced via immunoSEQ multiplex PCR; TCRdb's table is partial and in-frame only. V and J calls and clone size come straight from that table; D and trimming were deduced from the DNA. The table records some 230,000 clones, roughly 84% of them present only once. V and J are TRBV12-5 and TRBJ2-7; 7 nucleotides align to TRBD2. Sequencing was performed on peripheral blood. The TCR was taken from a man in his forties with acute or convalescent COVID-19. The CDR3 nucleotides read TGTGCTAGTACAGCGGGGCTCGAGCAGTACTTC. Translation: CASTAGLEQYF.